These T cell receptor beta chains were read from a single sample in a study of blood T cells in healthy people across ages. From the 5' RACE reads, TCRdb called clonotypes with MiXCR, one entry per CDR3 protein. In the table there are just under 550,000 distinct CDR3 sequences, more than 20% of which are singletons. The same data also went into a second study, on T cells of mothers and their children.

Sequencing used blood. The source of these receptors is a boy between 10 and 17 years old in good health. CDR3s include the opening cysteine and the closing phenylalanine or tryptophan. The order of the fields is CDR3 protein, CDR3 DNA, clone size, V gene, J gene, D gene. The D gene is left open where the match is weak. Where a row states a size, it is once, few, many or the class of an expanded clone; other rows omit it.

CSVGLKYRAYEQYF	TGCAGCGTTGGGCTCAAGTACAGGGCCTACGAGCAGTACTTC	.	TRBV29-1	TRBJ2-7	.
CASRLTRTGDKNIQYF	TGTGCCAGCAGGCTAACGCGCACAGGGGACAAAAACATTCAGTACTTC	many	TRBV6-5	TRBJ2-4	TRBD1
CASSSSGQAPSPLHF	TGTGCCAGCAGTTCTTCCGGACAGGCTCCTTCACCCCTCCACTTT	.	TRBV6-6	TRBJ1-6	TRBD1
CASSWEGDFLGYTF	TGTGCCAGCAGTTGGGAAGGGGATTTTCTCGGCTACACCTTC	few	TRBV6-6	TRBJ1-2	.
CASSLIRGGRETQYF	TGTGCCAGCAGTTTAATACGGGGGGGCCGCGAGACCCAGTACTTC	few	TRBV12-3/TRBV12-4	TRBJ2-5	TRBD2
CASSLDMDYGYTF	TGTGCCAGCAGCCTCGACATGGACTATGGCTACACCTTC	few	TRBV5-4	TRBJ1-2	.
CASGFSAGGGNTF	TGTGCTAGTGGTTTCTCGGCGGGTGGAGGCAACACCTTC	.	TRBV12-5	TRBJ1-2	.
CASRLDSTNTGELFF	TGTGCCAGCAGACTCGACAGTACGAACACCGGGGAGCTGTTTTTT	.	TRBV7-9	TRBJ2-2	.
CASSYLRPSSYEQYF	TGTGCCAGCAGTTACCTTCGGCCGAGCTCCTACGAGCAGTACTTC	few	TRBV6-6	TRBJ2-7	.
CASSPQLGGMGAFF	TGTGCCAGCAGCCCCCAGTTGGGGGGGATGGGGGCTTTCTTT	.	TRBV12-3/TRBV12-4	TRBJ1-1	.
CASSEETAFYGYTF	TGTGCCAGCAGTGAGGAGACAGCCTTTTATGGCTACACCTTC	.	TRBV2	TRBJ1-2	.
CASSRDGLSTDTQYF	TGTGCCAGCAGTCGAGATGGGCTAAGCACAGATACGCAGTATTTT	.	TRBV2	TRBJ2-3	.
CASSFGTPYNEQFF	TGTGCCAGCAGCTTCGGGACTCCCTACAATGAGCAGTTCTTC	few	TRBV11-2	TRBJ2-1	.
CSVEDPGQPDYEQYF	TGCAGCGTTGAAGATCCGGGACAGCCCGACTACGAGCAGTACTTC	.	TRBV29-1	TRBJ2-7	TRBD1
CASSGPLAGGYGETQYF	TGTGCCAGCAGCGGACCACTAGCGGGAGGTTACGGGGAGACCCAGTACTTC	.	TRBV28	TRBJ2-5	TRBD2
CAGSLGAANYGYTF	TGTGCCGGCAGTTTGGGAGCAGCTAACTATGGCTACACCTTC	.	TRBV28	TRBJ1-2	.
CSVIAETYEQYF	TGCAGCGTCATAGCGGAGACCTACGAGCAGTACTTC	few	TRBV29-1	TRBJ2-7	.
CASSLVQSSYGYTF	TGTGCCAGCAGCTTAGTGCAGTCATCATATGGCTACACCTTC	.	TRBV11-2	TRBJ1-2	.
CASSRGTEKEQYF	TGTGCCAGCAGCCGAGGCACGGAAAAAGAGCAGTACTTC	.	TRBV7-9	TRBJ2-7	.
CASTGLAGIQETQYF	TGTGCCAGCACCGGACTAGCGGGGATTCAAGAGACCCAGTACTTC	.	TRBV7-9	TRBJ2-5	TRBD2
CASSWGGIHGETQYF	TGTGCCAGCAGCTGGGGCGGAATACATGGGGAGACCCAGTACTTC	.	TRBV7-2	TRBJ2-5	.
CASSQDATGLVRDEQFF	TGTGCCAGCAGCCAAGATGCAACGGGACTTGTAAGGGATGAGCAGTTCTTC	.	TRBV14	TRBJ2-1	.
CSASRGGLDQPQHF	TGCAGTGCTAGTCGGGGGGGGCTGGATCAGCCCCAGCATTTT	.	TRBV20-1	TRBJ1-5	.
CASSAGPNQPQHF	TGTGCCAGCAGCGCCGGACCCAATCAGCCCCAGCATTTT	.	TRBV7-2	TRBJ1-5	.
CAWKGQANTEAFF	TGTGCCTGGAAGGGACAGGCGAACACTGAAGCTTTCTTT	.	TRBV30	TRBJ1-1	TRBD1
CSFGLGGETQYF	TGCAGCTTCGGACTAGGGGGTGAGACCCAGTACTTC	.	TRBV29-1	TRBJ2-5	.
CASSENHEQYF	TGTGCCAGCAGTGAAAACCACGAGCAGTACTTC	.	TRBV2	TRBJ2-7	.
CSARETGGLYGYTF	TGCAGTGCTAGAGAGACAGGGGGCCTCTATGGCTACACCTTC	.	TRBV20-1	TRBJ1-2	TRBD1
CASSLITWTSGGTYEQYF	TGTGCCAGCAGCCTAATAACATGGACTAGCGGGGGGACCTACGAGCAGTACTTC	.	TRBV13	TRBJ2-7	TRBD2
CASSLDPGSDTQYF	TGCGCCAGCAGCTTGGATCCGGGTTCGGATACGCAGTATTTT	.	TRBV5-1	TRBJ2-3	.
CASSTMDTDNEQFF	TGTGCCAGCAGTACGATGGACACGGACAATGAGCAGTTCTTC	few	TRBV7-9	TRBJ2-1	.
CAWTQILGQKNTEVFF	TGTGCCTGGACGCAAATCTTGGGACAGAAGAACACTGAAGTTTTCTTT	few	TRBV30	TRBJ1-1	TRBD1
CSAWVGLVRYNEQFF	TGCAGTGCCTGGGTGGGACTAGTGCGCTACAATGAGCAGTTCTTC	.	TRBV20-1	TRBJ2-1	TRBD2
CASSSGRRGLQLSSGANVLTF	TGTGCCAGCAGCTCAGGACGAAGGGGGCTTCAACTTAGCTCTGGGGCCAACGTCCTGACTTTC	.	TRBV11-2	TRBJ2-6	TRBD1
CASSYTGLGIPLNTEAFF	TGTGCCAGCAGTTATACCGGGCTTGGTATCCCCTTGAACACTGAAGCTTTCTTT	few	TRBV7-2	TRBJ1-1	.
CASSVGTGLPYEQYF	TGTGCCAGCAGCGTAGGGACAGGGTTACCTTACGAGCAGTACTTC	few	TRBV9	TRBJ2-7	TRBD1
CASSLRLMRNTEAFF	TGTGCCAGCAGTTTACGGTTAATGCGGAACACTGAAGCTTTCTTT	few	TRBV28	TRBJ1-1	.
CSVRTETYEQYF	TGCAGCGTTAGGACAGAAACCTACGAGCAGTACTTC	few	TRBV29-1	TRBJ2-7	.
CSASPSGASYNEQFF	TGCAGTGCTAGCCCTAGCGGGGCCTCTTACAATGAGCAGTTCTTC	few	TRBV20-1	TRBJ2-1	TRBD2
CASSELASTGELFF	TGTGCCAGCAGCGAGCTAGCGAGCACCGGGGAGCTGTTTTTT	once	TRBV9	TRBJ2-2	.
CASSSAALSYEQYF	TGTGCCAGCAGTTCTGCGGCCTTATCCTACGAGCAGTACTTC	.	TRBV6-5	TRBJ2-7	.
CASSPGLAGGFLNEQFF	TGCGCCAGCAGCCCGGGACTAGCGGGAGGATTCCTCAATGAGCAGTTCTTC	few	TRBV5-1	TRBJ2-1	TRBD2
CASFGGVYQNEKLFF	TGTGCCAGCTTTGGAGGGGTCTACCAGAATGAAAAACTGTTTTTT	few	TRBV6-2/TRBV6-3	TRBJ1-4	.
CASSREGVAGGAGELFF	TGCGCCAGCAGCCGAGAGGGAGTAGCGGGAGGTGCCGGGGAGCTGTTTTTT	.	TRBV4-1	TRBJ2-2	TRBD2
CASRVGGTEGHEQYF	TGTGCCAGCAGGGTCGGGGGGACTGAGGGGCACGAGCAGTACTTC	.	TRBV2	TRBJ2-7	TRBD2
CASSGGARGPLLEAFF	TGTGCCAGCAGCGGGGGCGCCAGGGGTCCTTTGCTTGAAGCTTTCTTT	.	TRBV9	TRBJ1-1	.
CASSPPGRARETRYF	TGTGCCAGCAGTCCCCCAGGGAGGGCCCGGGAGACCCGGTACTTC	few	TRBV28	TRBJ2-5	TRBD2
CASSPGLAGAPQETQYF	TGTGCCAGCAGTCCGGGACTAGCGGGGGCTCCTCAAGAGACCCAGTACTTC	.	TRBV2	TRBJ2-5	TRBD2
CASSLGLAGYTGELFF	TGCGCCAGCAGCTTGGGACTAGCGGGGTACACCGGGGAGCTGTTTTTT	.	TRBV5-1	TRBJ2-2	TRBD2
CASTVSSEGETQYF	TGTGCCAGCACCGTAAGCTCCGAGGGAGAGACCCAGTACTTC	many	TRBV6-6	TRBJ2-5	.
CAISNQETQYF	TGTGCCATCAGTAATCAAGAGACCCAGTACTTC	.	TRBV10-3	TRBJ2-5	.
CASNYRDLRDTQYF	TGTGCCAGCAATTACCGGGACTTAAGAGATACGCAGTATTTT	few	TRBV6-5	TRBJ2-3	.
CSVYRGPLNTEAFF	TGCAGCGTATACAGGGGTCCTTTGAACACTGAAGCTTTCTTT	.	TRBV29-1	TRBJ1-1	TRBD1
CASSQDLGILFYEQYF	TGCGCCAGCAGCCAAGATCTGGGTATTCTATTTTACGAGCAGTACTTC	.	TRBV4-3	TRBJ2-7	.